This is a list of T cell receptor beta chains from one sample in a study of shared clonotypes between healthy human individuals. Assay used: immunoSEQ multiplex PCR; TCRdb lists only in-frame clones, some missing. Here the sample spans 2 million to 2.5 million clones, more than 85% being singletons. Sequenced input: naive CD4+ T cells from PBMCs. The receptor source for this set is a man aged 18 to 30 in good health. Some clones in this sample may be carry-over from other donors' samples. Each CDR3 is given with its conserved first and last residue. D genes are given only for firm matches. Part of the rows lack a size; the others show once, few, many or a class for expanded clones.

D gene	clone size	V gene	J gene	CDR3 DNA	CDR3 protein
.	.	TRBV19	TRBJ1-5	TGTGCCAGTAGTATAGATCTGTTGGGGGACCAGCCCCAGCATTTT	CASSIDLLGDQPQHF
.	once	TRBV6-1	TRBJ2-7	TGTGCCAGCAGTATAGCTGCCCCCTCCTACGAGCAGTACTTC	CASSIAAPSYEQYF
.	.	TRBV19	TRBJ2-7	TGTGCCAGTAGTATAGATGGGGGACCGCGGGAGCAGTACTTC	CASSIDGGPREQYF
.	.	TRBV19	TRBJ2-1	TGTGCCAGTAGTAGAACCGTCTTCGAACCCTACAATGAGCAGTTCTTC	CASSRTVFEPYNEQFF
.	.	TRBV5-1	TRBJ2-2	TGCGCCAGCAGAGGGACGGGTCTGAACACCGGGGAGCTGTTTTTT	CASRGTGLNTGELFF
.	.	TRBV2	TRBJ1-2	TGTGCCAGCAGGGGGGGCGGATATGGCTACACCTTC	CASRGGGYGYTF
.	.	TRBV4-2	TRBJ2-2	TGTGCCAGCAGCCAAGATAGGGCAGCTCGGCGGGGGGAGCTGTTTTTT	CASSQDRAARRGELFF
.	.	TRBV7-6	TRBJ2-7	TGTGCCAGCAGCTCTTATAGCGGCTCCTACGAGCAGTACTTC	CASSSYSGSYEQYF
.	.	TRBV7-8	TRBJ1-3	TGTGCCAGCAGCTTACCAGGGTTTGGAAACACCATATATTTT	CASSLPGFGNTIYF
TRBD1	.	TRBV5-8	TRBJ2-7	TGTGCCAGCAGCAGGGCACCGGGACAGGGTTACGAGCAGTACTTC	CASSRAPGQGYEQYF
.	once	TRBV19	TRBJ1-4	TGTGCCAGTAGTATGGCCCCCTGGGCGCCTAATGAAAAACTGTTTTTT	CASSMAPWAPNEKLFF
TRBD2	.	TRBV30	TRBJ2-5	TGTGCCTGGAGTGTGTCTAGCGGGCCCCAAGAGACCCAGTACTTC	CAWSVSSGPQETQYF
.	.	TRBV19	TRBJ2-3	TGTGCCAGTAGCTCCCCTAACTCCGATGATACGCAGTATTTT	CASSSPNSDDTQYF
TRBD2	once	TRBV5-1	TRBJ2-3	TGCGCCAGCAGCTACCTAGGGACTAGCGTAGATACGCAGTATTTT	CASSYLGTSVDTQYF
TRBD1	.	TRBV30	TRBJ2-1	TGTGCCTGGAGTCCAGACAGGGGGCATGAGCAGTTCTTC	CAWSPDRGHEQFF
.	.	TRBV4-1	TRBJ2-3	TGCGCCAGCAGCCAGCCGGGAGCAGATACGCAGTATTTT	CASSQPGADTQYF
.	.	TRBV5-5	TRBJ1-3	TGTGCCAGCATCGTAGCAGACATGTCTGGAAACACCATATATTTT	CASIVADMSGNTIYF
.	.	TRBV15	TRBJ2-2	TGTGCCACCAGCAGAGAGGGTGGCCCCACCGGGGAGCTGTTTTTT	CATSREGGPTGELFF
.	few	TRBV7-2	TRBJ1-5	TGTGCCAGCAGCTCAGAGGGCCCAGGGAACCATCAGCCCCAGCATTTT	CASSSEGPGNHQPQHF
TRBD2	.	TRBV10-1	TRBJ2-1	TGCGCCAGCAGTGAGTCACTAGCGGGAGGGCAAGGCGATGAGCAGTTCTTC	CASSESLAGGQGDEQFF
TRBD1	.	TRBV7-2	TRBJ1-5	TGTGCCAGCAGCTTACCGTTACGTGGGACAGGGGTGCGGCAGCCCCAGCATTTT	CASSLPLRGTGVRQPQHF
.	once	TRBV6-1	TRBJ1-5	TGTGCCAGTTCCTCTCTCCCGGGGCAGCCCCAGCATTTT	CASSSLPGQPQHF
.	.	TRBV7-9	TRBJ2-5	TGTGCCAGCAGCCCCACGGTGCAGGAGGAGACCCAGTACTTC	CASSPTVQEETQYF
TRBD1	.	TRBV14	TRBJ2-1	TGTGCCAGCAGCCATGCGTTGGGACAGGGAACCTACAATGAGCAGTTCTTC	CASSHALGQGTYNEQFF
.	.	TRBV13	TRBJ2-5	TGTGCCAGCAGCCGTAGGATCCAGGTCCCGGGGGAGACCCAGTACTTC	CASSRRIQVPGETQYF
TRBD2	.	TRBV28	TRBJ2-5	TGTGCCAGCAGCCACGAGGGTGCGGGAGGGCGAGAGACCCAGTACTTC	CASSHEGAGGRETQYF
TRBD1	.	TRBV28	TRBJ1-2	TGTGCCAGCAGTATCAGGGACAGGGTTTTTAACTATGGCTACACCTTC	CASSIRDRVFNYGYTF
.	.	TRBV5-1	TRBJ2-2	TGCGCCAGCAGCCAGGGTCCGAACACCGGGGAGCTGTTTTTT	CASSQGPNTGELFF
.	.	TRBV2	TRBJ2-5	TGTGCCAGCAGTGACCGGGGCCAGGCCCCAGAGACCCAGTACTTC	CASSDRGQAPETQYF
.	.	TRBV5-1	TRBJ1-3	TGCGCCAGCAGCTTCCAGGGGACACCCTCTGGAAACACCATATATTTT	CASSFQGTPSGNTIYF
TRBD2	.	TRBV28	TRBJ2-5	TGCGCAGCGGGAGGGCAACAAGAGACCCAGTACTTC	CAAGGQQETQYF
.	few	TRBV14	TRBJ1-4	TGTGCCAGCAGCCAACACCCCAGTGAAAAACTGTTTTTT	CASSQHPSEKLFF
TRBD2	.	TRBV7-8	TRBJ2-1	TGTGCCAGCAGCTCGAAACCTAGACTAGCGGGAGTATCAAATGAGCAGTTCTTC	CASSSKPRLAGVSNEQFF
TRBD1	.	TRBV9	TRBJ2-1	TGTGCCAGCAGCCCCGGACAGGGGGCTTATGAGCAGTTCTTC	CASSPGQGAYEQFF
.	.	TRBV4-3	TRBJ1-4	TGCGCCAGCAGCCAAGAAGGCTTGGCAGGGCAAGGGGCTAATGAAAAACTGTTTTTT	CASSQEGLAGQGANEKLFF
TRBD1	.	TRBV4-1	TRBJ1-5	TGCGCCAGCAGTGACCAGAGGGGGCCGAATCAGCCCCAGCATTTT	CASSDQRGPNQPQHF
.	once	TRBV7-2	TRBJ1-1	TGTGCCAGCAGCCCCCAAGGGGGAGGGGGCACTGAAGCTTTCTTT	CASSPQGGGGTEAFF
.	.	TRBV11-3	TRBJ2-3	TGTGCCAGCAGCTTAGTTGGCTGGAATACGCAGTATTTT	CASSLVGWNTQYF
.	.	TRBV6-5	TRBJ2-4	TGTGCCAGCAGTTACTCGGGGGCCGGGGCCAAAAACATTCAGTACTTC	CASSYSGAGAKNIQYF
.	.	TRBV28	TRBJ1-2	TGTGCCAGCAGTCTCCCGGTCGGTCGCGGCTACACCTTC	CASSLPVGRGYTF
.	.	TRBV18	TRBJ2-2	TGTGCCAGCTCACCACAGCTGGCCGCCGGGGAGCTGTTTTTT	CASSPQLAAGELFF
.	.	TRBV29-1	TRBJ2-3	TGCAGCGTTGGATCCCAACATTCCACAGATACGCAGTATTTT	CSVGSQHSTDTQYF
TRBD1	.	TRBV20-1	TRBJ1-2	TGCAGTGCTAGGACAGGGTTTGGCTACACCTTC	CSARTGFGYTF
.	.	TRBV5-1	TRBJ1-1	TGCGCCAGCAGCTTGGAGCCGGAAAATCAGGGAGCTTTCTTT	CASSLEPENQGAFF
.	.	TRBV6-6	TRBJ2-7	TGTGCCAGCAGTTACTCGAGGTTGTACGAGCAGTACTTC	CASSYSRLYEQYF
.	.	TRBV30	TRBJ2-7	TGTGCCTGGAGTGGGCTAGTGAGCGAGCAGTACTTC	CAWSGLVSEQYF
.	.	TRBV4-1	TRBJ1-1	TGCGCCAGCAGCCAAGAGACGACAGGTCGGCTCACTGAAGCTTTCTTT	CASSQETTGRLTEAFF
.	.	TRBV29-1	TRBJ2-1	TGCAGCGTTGCGGGATTTGCCCTTTACAATGAGCAGTTCTTC	CSVAGFALYNEQFF
.	.	TRBV9	TRBJ2-3	TGTGCCAGCAGCGTAGTCTCCTCTAGCCCAGATACGCAGTATTTT	CASSVVSSSPDTQYF
.	.	TRBV28	TRBJ1-1	TGTGCCAGCACCGATCCTGGGCGAGAAGCTTTCTTT	CASTDPGREAFF
.	.	TRBV28	TRBJ2-2	TGTGCCAGCAGTTTACCGATAACCGGGGAGCTGTTTTTT	CASSLPITGELFF
TRBD2	once	TRBV5-1	TRBJ2-1	TGCGCCAGCAGCTCCGTCCCGGGACTAGCGATACAGGTTTACAATGAGCAGTTCTTC	CASSSVPGLAIQVYNEQFF
.	.	TRBV6-5	TRBJ1-1	TGTGCCAGCAGCACCCCGACTGGAAACACTGAAGCTTTCTTT	CASSTPTGNTEAFF
TRBD2	.	TRBV5-1	TRBJ2-1	TGCGCCAGCAGCTCTAGCGGGAGGGCCTACAATGAGCAGTTCTTC	CASSSSGRAYNEQFF